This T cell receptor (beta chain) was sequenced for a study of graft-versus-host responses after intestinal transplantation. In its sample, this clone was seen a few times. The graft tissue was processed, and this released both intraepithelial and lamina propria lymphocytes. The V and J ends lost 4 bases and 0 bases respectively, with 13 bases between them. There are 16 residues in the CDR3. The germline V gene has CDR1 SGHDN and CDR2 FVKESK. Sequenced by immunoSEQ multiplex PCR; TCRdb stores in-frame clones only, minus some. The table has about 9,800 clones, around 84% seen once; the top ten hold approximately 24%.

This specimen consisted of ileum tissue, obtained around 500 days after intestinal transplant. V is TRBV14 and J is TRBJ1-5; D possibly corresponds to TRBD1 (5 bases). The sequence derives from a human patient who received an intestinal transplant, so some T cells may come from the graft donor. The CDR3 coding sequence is TGTGCCAGCAGCCTCGGGACCGAGTATAGCAATCAGCCCCAGCATTTT. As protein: CASSLGTEYSNQPQHF.